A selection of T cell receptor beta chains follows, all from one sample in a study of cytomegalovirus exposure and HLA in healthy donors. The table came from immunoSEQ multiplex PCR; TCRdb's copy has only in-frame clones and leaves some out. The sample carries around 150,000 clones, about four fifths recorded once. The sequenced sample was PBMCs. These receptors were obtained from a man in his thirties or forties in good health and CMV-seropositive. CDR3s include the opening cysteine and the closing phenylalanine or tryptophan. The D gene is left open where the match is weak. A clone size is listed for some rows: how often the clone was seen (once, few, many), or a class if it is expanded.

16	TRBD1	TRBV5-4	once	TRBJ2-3	TGTGCCAGCAGCCCAGCAGGGGGCGTCTTCATAGATACGCAGTATTTT	CASSPAGGVFIDTQYF
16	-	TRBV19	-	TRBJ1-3	TGTGCCAGTAGTATAGGAGGACAGAGCTCTGGAAACACCATATATTTT	CASSIGGQSSGNTIYF
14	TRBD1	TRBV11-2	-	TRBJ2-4	TGTGCCAGCAGCTTATGGGGACAGGGGGCCATTCAGTACTTC	CASSLWGQGAIQYF
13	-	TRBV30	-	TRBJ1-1	TGTGCCTGGAGTGTATTACCCGGCACTGAAGCTTTCTTT	CAWSVLPGTEAFF
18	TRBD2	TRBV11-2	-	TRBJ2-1	TGTGCCAGCAGCTTAGGATCGTTGTCTAGCGGGGTGTACAATGAGCAGTTCTTC	CASSLGSLSSGVYNEQFF
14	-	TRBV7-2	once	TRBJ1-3	TGTGCCAGCAGCTTAGCGGGCCGTGGAAACACCATATATTTT	CASSLAGRGNTIYF
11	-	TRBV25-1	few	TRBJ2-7	TGTGCCAGTCTTAGGGGCTACGAGCAGTACTTC	CASLRGYEQYF
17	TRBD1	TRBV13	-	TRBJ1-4	TGTGCCAGCAGCTCGACGCAGGACAGGAGACTTAATGAAAAACTGTTTTTT	CASSSTQDRRLNEKLFF
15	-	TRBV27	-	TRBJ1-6	TGTGCCAGCAGTTTCCTCCCGGGTGGTAATTCACCCCTCCACTTT	CASSFLPGGNSPLHF
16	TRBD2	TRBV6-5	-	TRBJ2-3	TGTGCCAGCAGTTACTCGAGCGGGGGGTGGCCAGATACGCAGTATTTT	CASSYSSGGWPDTQYF
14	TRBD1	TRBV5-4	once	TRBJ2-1	TGTGCCAGCAGCTTGGGGGACAGGGGAGATGAGCAGTTCTTC	CASSLGDRGDEQFF
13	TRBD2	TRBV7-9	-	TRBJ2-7	TGTGCCAGCAGCCAGGGAGGGGCTTACGAGCAGTACTTC	CASSQGGAYEQYF
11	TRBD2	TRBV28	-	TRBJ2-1	TGTGCCAGCAGTTTAAACGGGGGGGCGTTCTTC	CASSLNGGAFF
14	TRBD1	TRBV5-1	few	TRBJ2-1	TGCGCCAGCCGGGATCAGGGGGCGATAAGTGAGCAGTTCTTC	CASRDQGAISEQFF
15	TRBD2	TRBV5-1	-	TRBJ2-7	TGCGCCAGCAGCTTGAGGGGCGGGAGCTCCTACGAGCAGTACTTC	CASSLRGGSSYEQYF
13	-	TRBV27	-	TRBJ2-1	TGTGCCAGCAGCCAGGGGCTGGACAATGAGCAGTTCTTC	CASSQGLDNEQFF
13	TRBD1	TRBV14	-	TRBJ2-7	TGTGCCAGCAGCCACCTACAGGGGCGCGAGCAGTACTTC	CASSHLQGREQYF
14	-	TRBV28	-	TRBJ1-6	TGTGCCAGCAGGTGGCAGGTGTATAATTCACCCCTCCACTTT	CASRWQVYNSPLHF
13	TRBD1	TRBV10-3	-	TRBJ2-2	TGTGCCAACTCCGGGACAGGGGCCGGGGAGCTGTTTTTT	CANSGTGAGELFF
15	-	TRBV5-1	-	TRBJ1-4	TGCGCCAGCAGCTTGGAATCCGGAGGGGACGAAAAACTGTTTTTT	CASSLESGGDEKLFF
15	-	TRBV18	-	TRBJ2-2	TGTGCCAGCTCATCCGGTACAGCAAACACCGGGGAGCTGTTTTTT	CASSSGTANTGELFF
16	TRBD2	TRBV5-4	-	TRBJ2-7	TGTGCCAGCAGCTCGGTAACTAGCGGGCTTTCCTACGAGCAGTACTTC	CASSSVTSGLSYEQYF
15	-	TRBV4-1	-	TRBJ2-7	TGCGCCGGCAGCCAACAAACAGGGTCGGTGTACGAGCAGTACTTC	CAGSQQTGSVYEQYF
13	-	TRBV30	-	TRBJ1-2	TGTGCCTGGAGTGTAGCCCAACGAGATGGCTACACCTTC	CAWSVAQRDGYTF
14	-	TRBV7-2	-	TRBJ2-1	TGTGCCAGCACCGAACAGGTCCCCTACAATGAGCAGTTCTTC	CASTEQVPYNEQFF